This section outlines one T cell receptor beta chain sequence together with its context. From germline, CDR1 is SGHAT and CDR2 FQNNGV. CDR3 size: 15 residues. V lost 3 bases to trimming and J lost 6 bases; unmatched junction nucleotides: 7. The study drew participants aged about 18 to 95 years from around 24 US areas. The sample belongs to a study of blood T cell repertoires in COVID-19. At the level of the study: Donors in Cohort 3 who had recovered were those with two negative PCRs, healthcare professional clearance, or resolution of their symptoms. Samples of COVID-19 (acute and convalescent) were obtained from the United States, Italy and Spain.

In the original workflow: Nucleated cell counts were estimated from reference gene primer amplification. Measured with immunoSEQ multiplex PCR; TCRdb has only the in-frame clones, and not every one. V and J calls and clone size are copied from that table; D and trimming were computed from the DNA. The sample gives a few hundred thousand clones, around 87% of which show up once; 1.9% is in the top ten. Sequenced sample: PBMCs or T cells enriched from blood (not recorded which). The sequence was obtained from a man in his forties in a cohort exposed to, infected with or recovered from COVID-19 (not recorded which). The rearrangement uses TRBV11-2 and TRBJ2-5, with TRBD2 identical over 10 bases. The CDR3 nucleotides are TGTGCCAGCAGCTTGCATAGCGGGAGGTATAAGACCCAGTACTTC. Its translation is CASSLHSGRYKTQYF.